Presented here are 24 T cell receptor beta chains from one specimen sequenced in a study of cytomegalovirus exposure and HLA in healthy donors. PCR amplification relied on 60 Vbeta primers (plus 13 Jbeta primers). Measured with immunoSEQ multiplex PCR; TCRdb has only the in-frame clones, and not every one. The sample contains 95,000 to 150,000 clones, 65% to 90% of which appear only once. The sequencing input was PBMCs. These receptors were obtained from a man in his thirties or forties in good health and CMV-seronegative.

This clone was recorded once. The CDR3 DNA reads TGTGCCAGCAGCCCCAGGCGGGACCTTTCCTACGAGCAGTACTTC. Translation gives CASSPRRDLSYEQYF. V is TRBV5-6 and J is TRBJ2-7, with a weak D call TRBD2 (6 bases). The ends were cut back, 4 bases at V and 1 base at J, with 15 bases in the middle. Germline-derived CDR1 and CDR2 are SGHDT and YYEEEE. This CDR3 has 15 residues.

This sequence joins TRBV19 and TRBJ1-1, with D possibly being TRBD1 (5 bases). V was clipped by 11 bases and J by 0 bases, with 16 bases between them. The length of the CDR3 is 14 residues. Germline loops: CDR1 LNHDA, CDR2 SQIVND (reference sequence). CDR3 DNA: TGTGCCTGCGGGGGGGACGATCTGAACACTGAAGCTTTCTTT. Protein: CACGGDDLNTEAFF.

In its sample, this clone was seen once. The V gene is TRBV2, the J gene TRBJ2-7; 7 bases match TRBD1. Germline V gene lookup returns CDR1 SNHLY and CDR2 FYNNEI. With 8 bases clipped from V and 7 bases from J, the junction kept 17 bases outside the gene matches. The CDR3 covers 15 residues. The chain's CDR3 is CASLRKRQGLGEQYF. CDR3 bases: TGTGCCAGCTTGAGGAAACGACAGGGATTGGGAGAGCAGTACTTC.

The J gene is TRBJ2-7, the V gene TRBV11-2; D possibly corresponds to TRBD1 (6 bases). V was clipped by 1 base and J by 4 bases, with 17 bases between them. Looked up from germline, CDR1 is SGHAT and CDR2 is FQNNGV. The CDR3 has 16 residues. The DNA of the CDR3 is TGTGCCAGCAGCTTAGGTCGGAACAGGGAAGAATACGAGCAGTACTTC. Its protein product is CASSLGRNREEYEQYF.

The CDR3 nucleotides read TGTGCCAGCAGTTCCCCCCACTACGAGCAGTACTTC. Translation gives CASSSPHYEQYF. V and J are TRBV28 and TRBJ2-7; D gene uncertain. Trimming took 4 bases from V and 3 from J, leaving 7 bases between them. The CDR3 is 12 residues long. The germline CDR1 and CDR2 sequences are MDHEN and SYDVKM.

The chain has TRBV4-2 and TRBJ1-1, with 9 bases that match TRBD1. After removal of 0 bases from V and 4 bases from J, the junction contained 12 bases not matched to a gene. The CDR3 covers 18 residues. Germline lookup yields CDR1 LGHNA and CDR2 YNFKEQ. CDR3 amino acids: CASSQEMGQGRGSTEAFF. The CDR3 DNA reads TGTGCCAGCAGCCAAGAAATGGGACAGGGACGGGGGAGCACTGAAGCTTTCTTT.

J is TRBJ1-1 and V is TRBV11-3; weak D call: TRBD1 (6 bases). CDR1 is SGHNT and CDR2 is YENEEA in the germline V gene. The V end lost 5 bases, the J end lost 8 bases, and 12 bases lay between the germline ends. The CDR3 is 12 amino acids. CDR3 residues: CASSSRGGEAFF. DNA for the CDR3: TGTGCCAGCAGCAGCAGGGGAGGGGAAGCTTTCTTT.

The chain couples TRBV5-6 to TRBJ2-1, with D perhaps TRBD1 (6 bases). The germline V and J ends were trimmed by 4 bases and 8 bases, with 10 bases remaining between them. The germline CDR1 and CDR2 sequences are SGHDT and YYEEEE. There are 12 residues in the CDR3. The CDR3 loop reads CASSRGTYEQFF. For the CDR3, the DNA is TGTGCCAGCAGCAGGGGGACCTATGAGCAGTTCTTC. Looking up the rest from reference TRBV5-6 and TRBJ2-1 gives the full variable domain: DAGVTQSPTHLIKTRGQQVTLRCSPKSGHDTVSWYQQALGQGPQFIFQYYEEEERQRGNFPDRFSGHQFPNYSSELNVNALLLGDSALYLCASSRGTYEQFFGPGTRLTVL.

V and J are TRBV19 and TRBJ2-5; 10 bases match TRBD2. The CDR3 is 14 amino acids. CDR1 is LNHDA and CDR2 is SQIVND in the germline V gene (reference sequence). Trimming took 8 bases from V and 4 from J; bases not matched to a gene: 7. Written as DNA, the CDR3 is TGTGCCAGTTGTGAGCGGGGGGGAGCAGAGACCCAGTACTTC. Residues: CASCERGGAETQYF.

This clone was recorded a few times. This chain joins TRBV18 and TRBJ2-3; 7 bases match TRBD1. This CDR3 is 15 amino acids long. CDR1 and CDR2 from the germline V gene are KGHSH and LQKENI. Trimming at V came to 3 bases and at J to 2 bases, leaving 5 bases not matched to a gene. CDR3: CASSPNRGFTDTQYF. CDR3 nucleotide sequence: TGTGCCAGCTCACCTAACAGGGGATTCACAGATACGCAGTATTTT.

This clone has only one observation. The chain couples TRBV30 to TRBJ1-2; D is perhaps TRBD1 (6 bases). Trimming removed 8 bases from V and 6 bases from J, with 10 bases in between. The CDR3 runs 10 residues. Germline CDR1 and CDR2: GTSNPN and SVGIG (reference sequence). CDR3 nucleotide sequence: TGTGCCGTACAGGGCAATGGCTACACCTTC. It is translated as CAVQGNGYTF.

V usage is TRBV28 and J usage is TRBJ1-1, with D perhaps TRBD1 (6 bases). V dropped 6 bases and J dropped 3 bases, with 17 bases sitting between them. The CDR3 totals 15 residues. Germline V gene data show CDR1 as MDHEN and CDR2 as SYDVKM. CDR3 protein: CASRFSGVGYTEAFF. For the CDR3, the DNA is TGTGCCAGCAGGTTCTCAGGGGTTGGGTACACTGAAGCTTTCTTT.

The rearrangement uses TRBV7-9 and TRBJ2-7; 8 bases agree with TRBD1. V dropped 5 bases and J dropped 0; count of bases not matched to a gene: 9. Germline lookup yields CDR1 SEHNR and CDR2 FQNEAQ (reference sequence). The CDR3 covers 16 residues. CDR3 coding DNA: TGTGCCAGCAGCCCTCGGACAGGGCCGAACTCCTACGAGCAGTACTTC. Its protein is CASSPRTGPNSYEQYF.

The genes are TRBV15 and TRBJ2-3; 8 bases align to TRBD1. This CDR3 spans 17 amino acids. CDR1 LNHNV and CDR2 YYDKDF come from the germline V gene (reference sequence). After removal of 4 bases from V and 2 bases from J, the junction contained 11 bases not matched to a gene. CDR3 nucleotides: TGTGCCACCAGCACCGTCAGGGGGCGGGGCCTCACAGATACGCAGTATTTT. Translating gives CATSTVRGRGLTDTQYF.

The chain combines TRBV7-2 with TRBJ1-3, with D maybe TRBD1 (5 bases). The CDR3 spans 16 residues. The V gene lost 4 bases and the J gene lost 4 bases, with 17 bases spanning the gap. Germline assignment: CDR1 SGHTA and CDR2 FQGNSA. The DNA of the CDR3 is TGTGCCAGCAGCTACCTCAACTCAGGGTCAGGAAACACCATATATTTT. Its translation: CASSYLNSGSGNTIYF. The variable domain in full, completed from reference TRBV7-2 and TRBJ1-3, reads GAGVSQSPSNKVTEKGKDVELRCDPISGHTALYWYRQSLGQGLEFLIYFQGNSAPDKSGLPSDRFSAERTGGSVSTLTIQRTQQEDSAVYLCASSYLNSGSGNTIYFGEGSWLTVV.

The rearrangement links TRBV9 to TRBJ2-7; the match to TRBD2 covers 12 bases. Germline assignment: CDR1 SGDLS and CDR2 YYNGEE. J lost 2 bases, V lost 3 bases, and 9 bases had no gene match. The length of the CDR3 is 17 residues. The CDR3 DNA sequence: TGTGCCAGCAGCGGACCTAGCGGGGGGGATAATACCTACGAGCAGTACTTC. It yields the protein CASSGPSGGDNTYEQYF.

About this clone: This is likely a read error, given that the CDR3 carries no conserved phenylalanine or tryptophan at its end. The CDR3 loop is CASSPSRELHYGYTS. The CDR3 DNA follows: TGTGCCAGCTCACCAAGTAGAGAATTACACTATGGCTACACCTCC. The rearrangement uses TRBV18 and TRBJ1-2; D uncertain. Germline CDR1 is KGHSH and CDR2 is LQKENI. The V and J ends lost 2 bases and 3 bases respectively, with 13 bases between them. The CDR3 sequence is 15 residues long.

The chain recombines TRBV27 with TRBJ1-5, with D tentatively TRBD1 (6 bases). Trimming pared 5 bases from V and 7 bases from J, leaving 21 bases between. CDR1 is MNHEY, CDR2 SMNVEV, per germline (reference sequence). CDR3 size: 16 residues. The DNA of the CDR3 is TGTGCCAGCAGTCCTGCTAGACCGGGACACCCACAGCCCCAGCATTTT. This encodes CASSPARPGHPQPQHF.

The gene calls are TRBV19 and TRBJ1-2; 9 nucleotides match TRBD1. Germline V gives CDR1 LNHDA, CDR2 SQIVND (reference sequence). The CDR3 length is 16 residues. Trimming took 3 bases from V and 7 from J; bases not matched to a gene: 12. For the CDR3, the DNA is TGTGCCAGTAGTATGCTCCCGGGACAGGGAGAAGCTGGCTACACCTTC. It yields the protein CASSMLPGQGEAGYTF. Drawing the rest from reference TRBV19 and TRBJ1-2, the complete variable domain is DGGITQSPKYLFRKEGQNVTLSCEQNLNHDAMYWYRQDPGQGLRLIYYSQIVNDFQKGDIAEGYSVSREKKESFPLTVTSAQKNPTAFYLCASSMLPGQGEAGYTFGSGTRLTVV.

The chain recombines TRBV28 with TRBJ2-7, with a tentative D call TRBD1 (6 bases). V lost 6 bases, J lost 2 bases, and 11 bases lay in between. This CDR3 comprises 13 residues. The germline CDR1 and CDR2 sequences are MDHEN and SYDVKM. CDR3 DNA: TGTGCCAGCAGCCGGGACACGCCCTACGAGCAGTACTTC. Residues: CASSRDTPYEQYF.

This sequence joins TRBV5-1 and TRBJ2-5; maybe TRBD2 (7 bases). This CDR3 is 15 amino acids long. Germline lookup yields CDR1 SGHRS and CDR2 YFSETQ. Trimming removed 1 base at V and 1 base at J, with 11 bases between. CDR3 protein: CASSLRGGTQETQYF. The CDR3 nucleotides are TGCGCCAGCAGCTTGAGGGGGGGCACCCAAGAGACCCAGTACTTC.

The rearrangement uses TRBV19 and TRBJ2-1; D not certain. Germline V lookup: CDR1 LNHDA, CDR2 SQIVND (reference sequence). This CDR3 has 15 residues. The V and J ends lost 1 base and 0 bases respectively, with 7 bases between them. The CDR3 loop is CASSIGAPSYNEQFF. The CDR3 DNA sequence: TGTGCCAGTAGTATAGGGGCCCCCTCCTACAATGAGCAGTTCTTC.

The chain has TRBV5-1 and TRBJ2-3, with 9 bases matching TRBD1. V lost 4 bases to trimming and J lost 5 bases; unmatched junction nucleotides: 20. Looked up from germline, CDR1 is SGHRS and CDR2 is YFSETQ. CDR3 length: 19 amino acids. CDR3 region: CASSPLMRTGVTMRDTQYF. The DNA of the CDR3 is TGCGCCAGCAGCCCGCTGATGAGGACAGGGGTGACGATGAGAGATACGCAGTATTTT. Filled out from reference TRBV5-1 and TRBJ2-3, the complete variable domain reads KAGVTQTPRYLIKTRGQQVTLSCSPISGHRSVSWYQQTPGQGLQFLFEYFSETQRNKGNFPGRFSGRQFSNSRSEMNVSTLELGDSALYLCASSPLMRTGVTMRDTQYFGPGTRLTVL.

This sequence joins TRBV4-1 and TRBJ1-1; D is unclear. Trimming took off 1 base at V and 2 bases at J, with 8 bases between the two ends. The CDR3 covers 14 residues. The V gene's germline CDR1 is MGHRA and CDR2 YSYEKL. CDR3 bases: TGCGCCAGCAGCCAAGTCGGTCTAAACACTGAAGCTTTCTTT. Amino acid sequence: CASSQVGLNTEAFF.